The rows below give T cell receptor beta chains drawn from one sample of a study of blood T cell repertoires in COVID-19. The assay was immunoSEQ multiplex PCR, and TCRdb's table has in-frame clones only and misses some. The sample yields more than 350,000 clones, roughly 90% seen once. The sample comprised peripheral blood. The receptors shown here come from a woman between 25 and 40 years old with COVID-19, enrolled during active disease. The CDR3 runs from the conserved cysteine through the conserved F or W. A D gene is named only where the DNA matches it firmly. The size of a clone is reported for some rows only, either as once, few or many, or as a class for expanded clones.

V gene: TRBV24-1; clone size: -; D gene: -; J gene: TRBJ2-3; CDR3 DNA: TGTGCCACCAGTGATTTGCGGGGGAGCGAGACCCCAAATACGCAGTATTTT; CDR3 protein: CATSDLRGSETPNTQYF
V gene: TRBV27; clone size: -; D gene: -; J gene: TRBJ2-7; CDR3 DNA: TGTGCCAGCAGTTTAGGCAGGAACTACGAGCAGTACTTC; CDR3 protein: CASSLGRNYEQYF
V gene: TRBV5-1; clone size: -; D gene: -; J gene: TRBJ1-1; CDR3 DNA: TGCGCCAGCAGCTTGAGTGTAGGGGCTGAAGCTTTCTTT; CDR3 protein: CASSLSVGAEAFF
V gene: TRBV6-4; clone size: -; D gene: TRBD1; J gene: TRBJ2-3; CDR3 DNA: TGTGCCAGCCGCGGGACAGGGGGAGATACGCAGTATTTT; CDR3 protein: CASRGTGGDTQYF
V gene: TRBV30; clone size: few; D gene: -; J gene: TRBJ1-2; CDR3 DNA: TGTGCCTGGAACGCGGGGAACTATGGCTACACCTTC; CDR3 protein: CAWNAGNYGYTF
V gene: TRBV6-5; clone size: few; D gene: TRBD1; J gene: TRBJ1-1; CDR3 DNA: TGTGCCAGCAGTCACAGGGGCACTGAAGCTTTCTTT; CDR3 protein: CASSHRGTEAFF
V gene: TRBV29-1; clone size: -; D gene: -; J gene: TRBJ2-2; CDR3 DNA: TGCAGCGTTGGCGTACGGAACACCGGGGAGCTGTTTTTT; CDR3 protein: CSVGVRNTGELFF
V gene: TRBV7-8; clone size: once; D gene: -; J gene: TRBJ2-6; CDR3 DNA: TGTGCCAGCAGAACCGCAGACGGGGGGCGCTGGAGCTCTGGGGCCAACGTCCTGACTTTC; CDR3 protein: CASRTADGGRWSSGANVLTF
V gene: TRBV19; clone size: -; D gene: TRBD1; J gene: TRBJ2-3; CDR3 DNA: TGTGCCAGTAGGTCTACAGGGGTAAGGACAGATACGCAGTATTTT; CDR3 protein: CASRSTGVRTDTQYF
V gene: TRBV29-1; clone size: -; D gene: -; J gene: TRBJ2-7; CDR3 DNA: TGCAGCGTTCATGGACAGTTCTCCTACGAGCAGTACTTC; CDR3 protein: CSVHGQFSYEQYF
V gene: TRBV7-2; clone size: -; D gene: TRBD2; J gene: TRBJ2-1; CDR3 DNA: TGTGCCAGCAGCTTGCGCCCGGGACTAGCAATAGGGGATGAGCAGTTCTTC; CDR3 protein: CASSLRPGLAIGDEQFF
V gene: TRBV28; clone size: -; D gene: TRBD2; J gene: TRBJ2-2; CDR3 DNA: TGTGCCAGCGGGGGGCTAGCGGGAGCCGGGGAGCTGTTTTTT; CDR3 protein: CASGGLAGAGELFF
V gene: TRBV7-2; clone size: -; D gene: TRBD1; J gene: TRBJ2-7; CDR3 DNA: TGTGCCAGCAGCTTGGAGCCGGGACAGGGGGTCTACGAGCAGTACTTC; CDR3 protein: CASSLEPGQGVYEQYF